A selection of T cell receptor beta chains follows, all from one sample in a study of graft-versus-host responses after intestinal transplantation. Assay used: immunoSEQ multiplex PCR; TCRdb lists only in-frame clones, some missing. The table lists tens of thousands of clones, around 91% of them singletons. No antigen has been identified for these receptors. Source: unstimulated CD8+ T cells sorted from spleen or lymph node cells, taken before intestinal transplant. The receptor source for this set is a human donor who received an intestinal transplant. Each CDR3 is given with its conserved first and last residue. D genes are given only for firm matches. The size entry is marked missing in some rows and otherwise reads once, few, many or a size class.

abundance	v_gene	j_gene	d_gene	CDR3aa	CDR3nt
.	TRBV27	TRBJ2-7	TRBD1	CASSMTGGNEQYF	TGTGCCAGCAGTATGACAGGGGGGAACGAGCAGTACTTC
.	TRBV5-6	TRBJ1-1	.	CASSLGVVMNTEAFF	TGTGCCAGCAGCTTGGGCGTTGTGATGAACACTGAAGCTTTCTTT
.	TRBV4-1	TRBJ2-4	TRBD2	CASSQDPLADSIQYF	TGCGCCAGCAGCCAAGATCCCCTAGCGGATTCTATTCAGTACTTC
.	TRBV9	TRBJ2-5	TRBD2	CASSHPSGGTSETQETQYF	TGTGCCAGCAGCCACCCCTCGGGGGGGACTAGCGAAACGCAAGAGACCCAGTACTTC
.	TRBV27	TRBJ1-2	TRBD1	CASSQDRSYGYTF	TGTGCCAGCAGCCAGGACAGGTCCTATGGCTACACCTTC
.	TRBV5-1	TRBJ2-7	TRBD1	CASSLSQGVGEQYF	TGCGCCAGCAGCTTGTCACAGGGGGTTGGCGAGCAGTACTTC
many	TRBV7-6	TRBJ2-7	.	CASSSRGSNPNEQYF	TGTGCCAGCAGCTCCCGCGGCAGTAACCCTAACGAGCAGTACTTC
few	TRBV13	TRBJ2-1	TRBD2	CASSPVGTSGGAHEQFF	TGTGCCAGCAGCCCGGTCGGGACTAGCGGGGGGGCGCATGAGCAGTTCTTC
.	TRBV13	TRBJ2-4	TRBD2	CASSTSGGAQVKYF	TGTGCCAGCAGCACTAGCGGGGGGGCACAAGTTAAGTACTTC
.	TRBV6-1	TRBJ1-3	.	CASSEDTIPRGPSGNTIYF	TGTGCCAGCAGTGAGGACACCATCCCCCGAGGTCCCTCTGGAAACACCATATATTTT
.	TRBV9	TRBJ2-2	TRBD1	CASSPGGNTGELFF	TGTGCCAGCAGCCCAGGGGGGAACACCGGGGAGCTGTTTTTT
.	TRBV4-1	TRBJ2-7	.	CASSQDQGLSYEQYF	TGCGCCAGCAGCCAAGATCAGGGTCTCAGCTACGAGCAGTACTTC
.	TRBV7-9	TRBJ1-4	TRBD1	CASNDFGGQGDLNEKLFF	TGTGCCAGCAACGATTTTGGGGGACAGGGGGACCTTAATGAAAAACTGTTTTTT
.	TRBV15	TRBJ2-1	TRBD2	CATSTTSTSGGPGYNEQFF	TGTGCCACCAGCACCACCTCGACTAGCGGGGGGCCGGGGTACAATGAGCAGTTCTTC
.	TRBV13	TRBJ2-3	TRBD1	CASNLGTGGTDTQYF	TGTGCCAGCAACCTTGGGACAGGGGGGACAGATACGCAGTATTTT
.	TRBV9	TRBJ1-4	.	CASSGTEHNEKLFF	TGTGCCAGCAGCGGGACAGAACATAATGAAAAACTGTTTTTT
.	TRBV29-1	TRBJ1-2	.	CSVAGGGNYGYTF	TGCAGCGTTGCCGGGGGGGGGAACTATGGCTACACCTTC
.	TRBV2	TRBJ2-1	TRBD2	CASSPSGGAYNEQFF	TGTGCCAGCAGTCCCAGCGGGGGAGCCTACAATGAGCAGTTCTTC
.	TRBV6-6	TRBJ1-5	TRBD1	CATQTGARQPQHF	TGTGCCACACAAACAGGGGCGCGTCAGCCCCAGCATTTT
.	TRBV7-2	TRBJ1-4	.	CASSFETALNEKLFF	TGTGCCAGCAGCTTTGAAACAGCCTTAAATGAAAAACTGTTTTTT
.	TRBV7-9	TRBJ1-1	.	CASSSPGGGVTEAFF	TGTGCCAGCAGCTCCCCGGGGGGGGGCGTCACTGAAGCTTTCTTT
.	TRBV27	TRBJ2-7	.	CASSTLTGFEQYF	TGTGCCAGCAGCACCCTGACGGGTTTTGAGCAGTACTTC
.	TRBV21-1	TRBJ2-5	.	CAGGQGKETQYF	TGTGCCGGGGGACAGGGGAAAGAGACCCAGTACTTC
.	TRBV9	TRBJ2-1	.	CASSVSGREANEQFF	TGTGCCAGCAGCGTTTCGGGCAGGGAGGCCAATGAGCAGTTCTTC
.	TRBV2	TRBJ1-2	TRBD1	CASSVSKTGDSYYGYTF	TGTGCCAGCAGCGTGAGCAAGACAGGGGATTCCTACTATGGCTACACCTTC
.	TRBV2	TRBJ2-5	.	CASTSPQETQYF	TGTGCCAGCACGTCTCCCCAAGAGACCCAGTACTTC
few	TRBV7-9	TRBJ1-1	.	CASSPGGGTEAFF	TGTGCCAGCAGCCCCGGGGGGGGGACTGAAGCTTTCTTT
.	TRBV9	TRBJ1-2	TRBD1	CASSPRTGKNYGYTF	TGTGCCAGCAGCCCCCGGACAGGGAAGAACTATGGCTACACCTTC
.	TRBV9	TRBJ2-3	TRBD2	CASGYSGGAGTDTQYF	TGTGCCAGCGGTTATAGCGGGGGGGCAGGCACAGATACGCAGTATTTT
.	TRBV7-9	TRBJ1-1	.	CASSQTFPEDTEAFF	TGTGCCAGCAGCCAGACCTTTCCGGAGGACACTGAAGCTTTCTTT
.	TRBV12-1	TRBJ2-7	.	CASSPGDSVYEQYF	TGTGCCAGCAGCCCGGGGGACAGCGTCTACGAGCAGTACTTC
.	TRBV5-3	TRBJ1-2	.	CARANRDGYTF	TGTGCCAGAGCCAACAGGGATGGCTACACCTTC
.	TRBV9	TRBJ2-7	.	CASSAHGWGRDEQYF	TGTGCCAGCAGCGCCCATGGGTGGGGGCGCGACGAGCAGTACTTC
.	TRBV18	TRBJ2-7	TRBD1	CASSPTGGLYEQYF	TGTGCCAGCTCGCCGACAGGGGGCTTGTACGAGCAGTACTTC
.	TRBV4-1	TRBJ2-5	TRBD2	CASTFSGGYQETQYF	TGCGCCAGCACGTTTAGCGGGGGGTACCAAGAGACCCAGTACTTC
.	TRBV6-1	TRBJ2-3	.	CASSLTTDTQYF	TGTGCCAGCAGCCTCACAACAGATACGCAGTATTTT
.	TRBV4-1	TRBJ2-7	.	CASSQGRGLEQYF	TGCGCCAGCAGCCAAGGTCGTGGGCTCGAGCAGTACTTC
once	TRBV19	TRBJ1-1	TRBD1	CASSIWGTGDLNWAFF	TGTGCCAGTAGTATTTGGGGGACAGGGGACCTGAATTGGGCTTTCTTT
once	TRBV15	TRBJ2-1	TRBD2	CATSGEGLEQFF	TGTGCCACCAGCGGAGAGGGACTAGAGCAGTTCTTC
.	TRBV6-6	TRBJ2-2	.	CASCSQGGELFF	TGTGCCAGCTGTTCACAGGGCGGGGAGCTGTTTTTT
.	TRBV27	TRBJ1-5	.	CASSSPGRNQPQHF	TGTGCCAGCAGTTCCCCCGGTCGTAATCAGCCCCAGCATTTT
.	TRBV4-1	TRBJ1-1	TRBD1	CASSREPEGAGTEAFF	TGCGCCAGCAGCCGCGAACCTGAGGGGGCGGGCACTGAAGCTTTCTTT
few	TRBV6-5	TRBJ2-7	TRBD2	CASSPSGGVWEQYF	TGTGCCAGCAGTCCCAGCGGGGGGGTGTGGGAGCAGTACTTC
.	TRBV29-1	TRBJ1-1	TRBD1	CSVPRGDTEAFF	TGCAGCGTTCCCAGGGGGGACACTGAAGCTTTCTTT
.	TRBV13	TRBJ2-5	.	CASSLRGAETQYF	TGTGCCAGCAGCTTACGAGGAGCGGAGACCCAGTACTTC
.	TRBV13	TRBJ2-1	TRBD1	CASSATGTGENEQFF	TGTGCCAGCAGCGCAACCGGGACAGGGGAAAATGAGCAGTTCTTC
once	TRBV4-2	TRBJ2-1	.	CASSPPSNEQFF	TGTGCCAGCAGCCCCCCTAGCAATGAGCAGTTCTTC
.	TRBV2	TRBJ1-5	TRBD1	CASSEGTGVKSSNQPQHF	TGTGCCAGCAGTGAGGGGACAGGGGTTAAGAGTAGCAATCAGCCCCAGCATTTT
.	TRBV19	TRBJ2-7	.	CASSIVGVPYEQYF	TGTGCCAGTAGTATAGTGGGCGTCCCCTACGAGCAGTACTTC
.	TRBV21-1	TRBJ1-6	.	CASSSPGQVWYSPLHF	TGTGCCAGCAGCAGCCCCGGACAGGTTTGGTATTCACCCCTCCACTTT
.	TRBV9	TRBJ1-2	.	CASSVQGTNYGYTF	TGTGCCAGCAGCGTGCAGGGAACTAACTATGGCTACACCTTC
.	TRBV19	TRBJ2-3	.	CASRSSSGTDTQYF	TGTGCCAGTAGGTCTAGCAGCGGCACAGATACGCAGTATTTT
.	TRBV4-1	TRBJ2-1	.	CASSQPGQPEQFF	TGCGCCAGCAGCCAACCGGGACAACCTGAGCAGTTCTTC
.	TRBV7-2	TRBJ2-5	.	CASSLGGPPDGETQYF	TGTGCCAGCAGCTTAGGGGGCCCACCAGACGGAGAGACCCAGTACTTC